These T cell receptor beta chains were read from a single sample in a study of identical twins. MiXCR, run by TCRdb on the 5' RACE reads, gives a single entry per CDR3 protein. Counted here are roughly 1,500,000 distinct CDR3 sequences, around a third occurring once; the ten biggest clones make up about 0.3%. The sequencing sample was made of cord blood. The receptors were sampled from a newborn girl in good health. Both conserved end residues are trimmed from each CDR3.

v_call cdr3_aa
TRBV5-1 ASSLSGAYNEQF
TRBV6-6 ASSGGTGYGYT
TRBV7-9 ASSLVGAAEAF
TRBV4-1 ASSQGPIQGNYGYT
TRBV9 ASSVRSDPGNEQF
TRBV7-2 ASSLAEMNTEAF
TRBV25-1 ASSGPGVSGYT
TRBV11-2 ASRERDTTGGLNTEAF
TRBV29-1 SARGRHGGGTDTQY
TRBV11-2 ASSLLAGKLGYEQY
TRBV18 ASSPSAGSLQPQH
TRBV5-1 ASSLETPSEGYT
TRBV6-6 ASSPPVTGHPNEQY
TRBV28 ASDGRDNEQF
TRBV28 ASSFPYTQDTQY
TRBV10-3 AISETPNTEAF
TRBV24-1 ATASGGTNEQF
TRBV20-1 SAREAGGLSYEQY
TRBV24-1 ATSGQGENIQY
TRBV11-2 ASSVLAGGHTGELF
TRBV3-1 ASSQGLAGVTGELF
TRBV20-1 SGRGRIYEQY
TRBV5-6 ASSVATGKPYEQY